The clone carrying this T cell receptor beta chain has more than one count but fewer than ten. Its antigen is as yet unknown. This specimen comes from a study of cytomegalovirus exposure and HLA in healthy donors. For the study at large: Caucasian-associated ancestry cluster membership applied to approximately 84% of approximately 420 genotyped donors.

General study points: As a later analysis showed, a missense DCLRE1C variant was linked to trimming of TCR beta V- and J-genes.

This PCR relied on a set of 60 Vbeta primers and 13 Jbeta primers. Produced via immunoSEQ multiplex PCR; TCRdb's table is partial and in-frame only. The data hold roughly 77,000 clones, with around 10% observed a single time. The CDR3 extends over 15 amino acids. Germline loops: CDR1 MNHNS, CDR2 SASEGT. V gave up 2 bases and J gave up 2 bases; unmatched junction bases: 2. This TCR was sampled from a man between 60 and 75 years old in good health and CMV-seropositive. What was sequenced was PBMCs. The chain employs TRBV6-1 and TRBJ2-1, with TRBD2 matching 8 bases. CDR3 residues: CASSETSGTYNEQFF. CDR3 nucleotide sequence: TGTGCCAGCAGTGAAACTAGCGGCACCTACAATGAGCAGTTCTTC.